Listed here is a single T cell receptor (beta chain). There is no known antigen for this receptor. No base quality values were provided; no much bigger clone lies one nucleotide off. Using the immunoSEQ Assay at Adaptive Biotechnologies, the researchers immunosequenced TCRbeta CDR3 regions from the extracted DNA. Per the source publication's procedure: To measure the absolute abundance of each unique TCRbeta CDR3, the sequences were collapsed and filtered. Clonality was defined as 1 minus Pielou's evenness, computed on productive in-frame rearrangements only. Regional overlap was measured by following the top 100 nucleotide rearrangements across paired samples, and the Morisita index was used to compare paired samples with unrelated samples. Convergence of nucleotide rearrangements onto identical amino acid sequences was assessed with the immunoSEQ Rearrangement Details tool. Not all clones reach the TCRdb copy of this immuneACCESS table, which keeps in-frame sequences only. Checked studies attribute under half of the gap to unresolved V genes and leave the rest unexplained. That table furnishes V, J and clone size, whereas the DNA furnished D and trimming. This sample lists about 2,600 clones; roughly two fifths were detected once. Of the sample, approximately 18% is held by the ten largest clones.

The archived tumor blocks came from patients who had not received neoadjuvant therapy before resection. For the preserved-tissue arm, the study drew on over 29 surgical resection samples taken from some 25 pancreatic ductal adenocarcinoma patients who had not been treated previously. For the resection arm, ten 5-micron curls of FFPE tumor adjacent to the multiplex immunohistochemistry slide were used for DNA extraction. These data are taken from a study of CXCR4 blockade with PD-1 therapy in pancreatic cancer (dated by TCRdb to about 2019). Looking at the study overall: The study combined multiplex immunohistochemistry and TCRbeta immunosequencing of resected pancreatic ductal adenocarcinoma with ex vivo slice culture testing PD-1 and CXCR4 blockade. Two geographically distinct regions were TCR-sequenced from each of over 5 tumors to assess intratumoral heterogeneity. The paper as a whole reports these results and caveats: Only TCRbeta chains were sequenced, so true antigen-specificity overlap of convergent dominant clones remained unconfirmed pending paired alpha-beta single-cell sequencing. The frequency of each amino acid clone correlated strongly with the number of distinct nucleotide rearrangements encoding that clone, suggesting convergent selection driven by common tumor antigens. Clonal expansion was observed in tumors, with a mean productive clonality of roughly 0.13 compared with approximately 0.05 in healthy blood, but no correlation between clonality and survival was found.

V trim: 3 bases; J trim: 0 bases; unmatched bases: 12. The CDR3 runs 20 residues from the cysteine to the phenylalanine. Only the CDR3 part of the read is kept: 60 bases, read in frame from the first base. As encoded in the germline V gene, CDR1 is SGDLS while CDR2 is YYNGEE. Sequencing was done on a sample of tumor tissue. This receptor was identified in a human donor with pancreatic ductal adenocarcinoma. The chain employs TRBV9 and TRBJ2-3, and 14 junctional nucleotides match TRBD2. The sequence in DNA is TGTGCCAGCAGCGCGTTCCTGGGACTAGCGGGGGCCTCTAGCACAGATACGCAGTATTTT. The translation is CASSAFLGLAGASSTDTQYF.